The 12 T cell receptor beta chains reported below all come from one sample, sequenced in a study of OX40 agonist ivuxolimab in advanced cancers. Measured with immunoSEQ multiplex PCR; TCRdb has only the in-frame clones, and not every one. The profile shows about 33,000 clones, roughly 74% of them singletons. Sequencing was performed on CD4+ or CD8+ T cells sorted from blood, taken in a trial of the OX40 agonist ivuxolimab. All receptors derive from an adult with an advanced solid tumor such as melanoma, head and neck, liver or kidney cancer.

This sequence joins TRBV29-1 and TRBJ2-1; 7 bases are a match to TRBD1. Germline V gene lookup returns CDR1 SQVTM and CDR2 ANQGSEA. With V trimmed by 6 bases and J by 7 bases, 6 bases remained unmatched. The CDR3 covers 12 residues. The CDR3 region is CSVRTGRNEQFF. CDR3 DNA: TGCAGCGTCAGGACAGGTCGGAATGAGCAGTTCTTC.

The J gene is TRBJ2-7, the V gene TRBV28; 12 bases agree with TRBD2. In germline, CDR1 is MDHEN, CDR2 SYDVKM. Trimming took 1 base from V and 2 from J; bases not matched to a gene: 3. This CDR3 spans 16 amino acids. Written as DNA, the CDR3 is TGTGCCAGCAGTTTATCGGCTAGCGGGGGGGCCTACGAGCAGTACTTC. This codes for CASSLSASGGAYEQYF.

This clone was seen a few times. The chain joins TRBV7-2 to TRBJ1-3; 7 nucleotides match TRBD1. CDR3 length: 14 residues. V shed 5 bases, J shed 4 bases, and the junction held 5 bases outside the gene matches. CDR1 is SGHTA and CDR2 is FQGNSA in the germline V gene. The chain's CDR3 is CASSPGGPGNTIYF. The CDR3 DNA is TGTGCCAGCAGCCCAGGGGGGCCGGGAAACACCATATATTTT.

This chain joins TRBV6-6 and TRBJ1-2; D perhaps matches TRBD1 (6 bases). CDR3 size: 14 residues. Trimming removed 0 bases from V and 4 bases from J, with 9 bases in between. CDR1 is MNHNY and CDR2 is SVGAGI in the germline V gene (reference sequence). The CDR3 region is CASSYSGTSYGYTF. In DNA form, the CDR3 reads TGTGCCAGCAGTTACTCAGGGACATCCTATGGCTACACCTTC.

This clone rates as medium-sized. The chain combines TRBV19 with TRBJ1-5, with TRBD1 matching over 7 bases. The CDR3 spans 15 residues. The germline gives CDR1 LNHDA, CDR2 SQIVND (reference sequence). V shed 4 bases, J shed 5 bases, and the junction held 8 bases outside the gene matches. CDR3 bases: TGTGCCAGTAGTAAGCCAGGGGGTTTAGATCAGCCCCAGCATTTT. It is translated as CASSKPGGLDQPQHF.

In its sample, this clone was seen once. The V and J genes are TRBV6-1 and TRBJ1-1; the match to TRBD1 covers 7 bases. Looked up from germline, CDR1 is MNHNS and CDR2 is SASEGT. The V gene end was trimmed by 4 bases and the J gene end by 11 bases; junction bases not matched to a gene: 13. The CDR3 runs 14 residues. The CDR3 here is CASSAPGTVVWAFF. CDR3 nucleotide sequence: TGTGCCAGCAGTGCACCCGGGACAGTGGTGTGGGCTTTCTTT.

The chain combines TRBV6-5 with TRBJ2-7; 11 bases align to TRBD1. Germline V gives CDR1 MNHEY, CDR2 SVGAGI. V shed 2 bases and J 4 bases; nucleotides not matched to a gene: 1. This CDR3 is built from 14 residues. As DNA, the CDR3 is TGTGCCAGCAGTTACGGGACAGGGGGTTACGAGCAGTACTTC. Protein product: CASSYGTGGYEQYF.

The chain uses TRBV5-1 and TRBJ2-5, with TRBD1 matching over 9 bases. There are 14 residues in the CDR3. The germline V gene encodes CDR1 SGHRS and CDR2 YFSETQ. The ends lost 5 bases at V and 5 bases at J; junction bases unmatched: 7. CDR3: CASSRQGGVETQYF. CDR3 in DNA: TGCGCCAGCAGTAGACAGGGGGGTGTTGAGACCCAGTACTTC.

The CDR3 reads CASSRSGPRETQYF. CDR3 sequence (DNA): TGTGCCAGCAGCCGTTCCGGTCCGAGGGAGACCCAGTACTTC. The chain uses TRBV7-7 and TRBJ2-5; D call uncertain. The CDR3 totals 14 residues. The germline CDR1 and CDR2 sequences are SSHAT and FNYEAQ (reference sequence). Trimming left V 5 bases short and J 5 bases short, with 15 bases between.

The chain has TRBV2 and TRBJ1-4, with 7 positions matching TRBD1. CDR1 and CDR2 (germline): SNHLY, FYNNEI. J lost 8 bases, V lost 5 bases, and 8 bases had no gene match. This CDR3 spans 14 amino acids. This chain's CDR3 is CASSPTGFGEKLFF. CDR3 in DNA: TGTGCCAGCAGTCCGACAGGGTTTGGGGAAAAACTGTTTTTT.

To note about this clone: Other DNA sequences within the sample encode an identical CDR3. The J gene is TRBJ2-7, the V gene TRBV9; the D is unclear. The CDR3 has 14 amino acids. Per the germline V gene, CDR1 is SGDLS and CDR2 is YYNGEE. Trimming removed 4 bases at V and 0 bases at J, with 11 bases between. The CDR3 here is CASSLTRYSYEQYF. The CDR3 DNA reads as TGTGCCAGCAGCCTGACGCGGTACTCCTACGAGCAGTACTTC.

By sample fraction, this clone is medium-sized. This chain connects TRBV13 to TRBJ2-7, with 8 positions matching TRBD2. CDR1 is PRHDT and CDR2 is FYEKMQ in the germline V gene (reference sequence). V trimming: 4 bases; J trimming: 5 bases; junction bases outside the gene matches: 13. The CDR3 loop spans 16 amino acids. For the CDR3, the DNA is TGTGCCAGCAGCTACCCTTTGTGGCGGGGGGACCACGAGCAGTACTTC. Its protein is CASSYPLWRGDHEQYF.